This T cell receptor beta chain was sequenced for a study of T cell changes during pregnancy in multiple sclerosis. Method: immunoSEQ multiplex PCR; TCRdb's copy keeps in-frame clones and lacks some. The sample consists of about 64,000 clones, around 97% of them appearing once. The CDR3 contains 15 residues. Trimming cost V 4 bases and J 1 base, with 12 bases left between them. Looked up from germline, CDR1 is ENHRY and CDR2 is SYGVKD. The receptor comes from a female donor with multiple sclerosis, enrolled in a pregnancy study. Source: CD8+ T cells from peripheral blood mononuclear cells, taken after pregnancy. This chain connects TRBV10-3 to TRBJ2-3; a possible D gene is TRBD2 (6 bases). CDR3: CAISATGEGTDTQYF. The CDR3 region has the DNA TGTGCCATCAGTGCGACCGGGGAGGGCACAGATACGCAGTATTTT.